This T cell receptor (beta chain) comes out of a study of OX40 agonist ivuxolimab in advanced cancers. Study context: In this trial design, patients received ivuxolimab intravenously at 0.01 to 10 mg/kg every 2 weeks.

No patient had autoimmune disease or received systemic immunosuppression. Study-wide points: Circulating CD4+ and CD8+ T cells showed clonal expansion by week 6 at 0.1 to 3.0 mg/kg.

As for this clone: As yet, its antigen is unknown.

CDR3 length equals 14 residues. Trimming removed 5 bases from V and 1 base from J; junction bases left unmatched: 1. The V gene's germline CDR1 is MDHEN and CDR2 SYDVKM. Clones were sequenced by immunoSEQ multiplex PCR, and TCRdb holds only the in-frame ones, with some missing. Counted here are over 40,000 clones, about nine tenths occurring once; the ten biggest clones make up about 3.7%. The sequencing used CD4+ or CD8+ T cells sorted from blood, collected in a trial of the OX40 agonist ivuxolimab. V and J are TRBV28 and TRBJ1-3; TRBD1 matches at 8 bases. The source is an adult with an advanced solid tumor such as melanoma, head and neck, liver or kidney cancer. Here the CDR3 reads CASSQGASGNTIYF. DNA for the CDR3: TGTGCCAGCAGTCAGGGGGCATCTGGAAACACCATATATTTT.